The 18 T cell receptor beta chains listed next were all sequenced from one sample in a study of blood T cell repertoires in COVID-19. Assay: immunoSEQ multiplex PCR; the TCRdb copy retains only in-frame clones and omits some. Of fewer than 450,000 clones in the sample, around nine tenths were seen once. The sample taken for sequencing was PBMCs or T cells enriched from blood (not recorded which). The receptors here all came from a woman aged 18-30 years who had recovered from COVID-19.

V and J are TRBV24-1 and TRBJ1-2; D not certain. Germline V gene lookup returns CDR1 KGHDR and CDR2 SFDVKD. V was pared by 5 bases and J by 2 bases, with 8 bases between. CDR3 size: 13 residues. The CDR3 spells CATSVDTNYGYTF. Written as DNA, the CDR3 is TGTGCCACCAGTGTAGACACAAACTATGGCTACACCTTC.

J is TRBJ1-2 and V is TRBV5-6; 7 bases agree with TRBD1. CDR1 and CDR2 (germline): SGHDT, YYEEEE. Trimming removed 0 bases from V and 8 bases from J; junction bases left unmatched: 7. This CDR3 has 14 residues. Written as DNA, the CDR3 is TGTGCCAGCAGCTTGGATGAGGGGGCGCAGGGCTACACCTTC. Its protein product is CASSLDEGAQGYTF.

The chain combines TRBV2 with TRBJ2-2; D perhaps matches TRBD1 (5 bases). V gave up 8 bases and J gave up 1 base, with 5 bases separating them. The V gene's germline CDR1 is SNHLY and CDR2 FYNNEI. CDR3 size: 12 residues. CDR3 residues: CASDRNTGELFF. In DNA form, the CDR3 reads TGTGCCAGCGACAGGAACACCGGGGAGCTGTTTTTT.

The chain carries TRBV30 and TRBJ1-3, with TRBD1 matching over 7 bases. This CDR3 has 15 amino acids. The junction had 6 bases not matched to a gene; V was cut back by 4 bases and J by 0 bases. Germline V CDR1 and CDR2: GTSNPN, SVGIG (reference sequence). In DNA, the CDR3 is TGTGCCTGGACCGTGGACAGGATCTCTGGAAACACCATATATTTT. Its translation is CAWTVDRISGNTIYF.

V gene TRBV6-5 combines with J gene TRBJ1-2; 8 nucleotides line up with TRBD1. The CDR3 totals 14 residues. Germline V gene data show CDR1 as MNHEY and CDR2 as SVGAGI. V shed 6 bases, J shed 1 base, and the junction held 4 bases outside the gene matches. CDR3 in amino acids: CASRSRGLNYGYTF. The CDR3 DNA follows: TGTGCCAGCAGGTCCAGGGGGCTTAACTATGGCTACACCTTC.

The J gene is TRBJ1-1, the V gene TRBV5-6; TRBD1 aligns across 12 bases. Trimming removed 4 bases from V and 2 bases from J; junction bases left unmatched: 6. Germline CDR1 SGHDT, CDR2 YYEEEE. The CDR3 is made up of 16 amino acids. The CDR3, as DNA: TGTGCCAGCAGCCCTCTGGGACAGGGGGCTAACACTGAAGCTTTCTTT. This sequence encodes CASSPLGQGANTEAFF.

The CDR3 sequence is CASSQDWAMGEKLFF. The CDR3 region has the DNA TGTGCCAGCAGCCAAGATTGGGCCATGGGTGAAAAACTGTTTTTT. The genes are TRBV3-1 (or the pseudogene TRBV3-2) and TRBJ1-4; D is uncertain. V lost 0 bases to trimming and J lost 7 bases, with 12 bases between them. From germline, CDR1 is LGHDT and CDR2 YNNKEL (reference sequence). The CDR3 has 15 amino acids.

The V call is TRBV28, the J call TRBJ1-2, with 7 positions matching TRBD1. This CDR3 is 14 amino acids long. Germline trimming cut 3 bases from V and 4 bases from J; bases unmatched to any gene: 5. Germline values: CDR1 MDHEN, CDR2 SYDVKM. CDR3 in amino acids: CASSFYRDSYGYTF. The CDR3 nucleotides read TGTGCCAGCAGTTTCTACCGGGACAGCTATGGCTACACCTTC.

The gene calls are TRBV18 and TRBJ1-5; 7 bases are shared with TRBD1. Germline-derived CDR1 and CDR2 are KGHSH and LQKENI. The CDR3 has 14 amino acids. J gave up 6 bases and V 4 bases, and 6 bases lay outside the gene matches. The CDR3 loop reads CASSLGTVPQPQHF. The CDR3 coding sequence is TGTGCCAGCTCACTCGGGACAGTCCCTCAGCCCCAGCATTTT.

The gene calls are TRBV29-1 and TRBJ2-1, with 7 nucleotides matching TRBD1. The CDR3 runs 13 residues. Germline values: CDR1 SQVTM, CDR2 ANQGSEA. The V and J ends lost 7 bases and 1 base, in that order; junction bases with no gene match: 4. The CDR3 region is CSADRASYNEQFF. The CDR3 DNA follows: TGCAGCGCCGACAGGGCTTCCTACAATGAGCAGTTCTTC.

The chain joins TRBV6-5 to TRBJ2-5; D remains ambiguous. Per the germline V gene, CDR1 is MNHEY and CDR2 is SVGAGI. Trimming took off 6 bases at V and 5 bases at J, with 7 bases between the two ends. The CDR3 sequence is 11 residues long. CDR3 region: CASSTPETQYF. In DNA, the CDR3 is TGTGCCAGCAGCACTCCGGAGACCCAGTACTTC.

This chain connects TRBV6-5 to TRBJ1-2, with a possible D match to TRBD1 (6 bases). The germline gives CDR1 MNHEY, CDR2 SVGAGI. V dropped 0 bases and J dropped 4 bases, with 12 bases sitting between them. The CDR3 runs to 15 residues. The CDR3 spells CASSYSYRDTYGYTF. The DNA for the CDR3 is TGTGCCAGCAGTTACTCGTATAGGGACACCTATGGCTACACCTTC.

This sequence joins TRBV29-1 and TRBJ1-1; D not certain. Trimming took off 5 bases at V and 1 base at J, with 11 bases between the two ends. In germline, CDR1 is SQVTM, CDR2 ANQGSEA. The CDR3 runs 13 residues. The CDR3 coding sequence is TGCAGCGTTCCCGGGAGGCGGAACACTGAAGCTTTCTTT. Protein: CSVPGRRNTEAFF.

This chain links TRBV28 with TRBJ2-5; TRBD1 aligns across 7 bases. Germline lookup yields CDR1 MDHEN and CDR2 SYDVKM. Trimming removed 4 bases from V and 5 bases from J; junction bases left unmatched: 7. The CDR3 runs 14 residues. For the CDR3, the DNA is TGTGCCAGCAGTTCGGGACAGTCGAGGGAGACCCAGTACTTC. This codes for CASSSGQSRETQYF.

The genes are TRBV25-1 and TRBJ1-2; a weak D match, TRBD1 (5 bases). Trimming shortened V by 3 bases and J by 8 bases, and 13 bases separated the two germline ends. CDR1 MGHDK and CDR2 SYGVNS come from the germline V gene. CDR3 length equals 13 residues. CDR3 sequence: CASSETPRGGYTF. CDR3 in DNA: TGTGCCAGCAGTGAGACCCCCCGGGGGGGCTACACCTTC.

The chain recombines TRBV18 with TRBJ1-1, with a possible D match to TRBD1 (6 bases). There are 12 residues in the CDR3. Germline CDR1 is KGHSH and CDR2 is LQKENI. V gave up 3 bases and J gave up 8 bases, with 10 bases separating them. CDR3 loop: CASSPRTVEAFF. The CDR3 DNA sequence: TGTGCCAGCTCACCTAGGACAGTCGAAGCTTTCTTT.

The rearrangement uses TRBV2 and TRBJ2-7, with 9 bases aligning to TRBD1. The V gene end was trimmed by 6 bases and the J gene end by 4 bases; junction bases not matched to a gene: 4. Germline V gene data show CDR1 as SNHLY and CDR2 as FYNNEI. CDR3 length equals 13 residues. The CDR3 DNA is TGTGCCAGCAGCCGGACAGGGGAATACGAGCAGTACTTC. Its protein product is CASSRTGEYEQYF.

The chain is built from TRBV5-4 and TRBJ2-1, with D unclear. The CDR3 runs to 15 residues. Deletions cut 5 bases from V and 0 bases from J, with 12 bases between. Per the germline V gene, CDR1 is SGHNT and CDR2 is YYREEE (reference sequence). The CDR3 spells CASRPTPPSYNEQFF. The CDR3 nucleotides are TGTGCCAGCAGACCAACTCCTCCCTCCTACAATGAGCAGTTCTTC.